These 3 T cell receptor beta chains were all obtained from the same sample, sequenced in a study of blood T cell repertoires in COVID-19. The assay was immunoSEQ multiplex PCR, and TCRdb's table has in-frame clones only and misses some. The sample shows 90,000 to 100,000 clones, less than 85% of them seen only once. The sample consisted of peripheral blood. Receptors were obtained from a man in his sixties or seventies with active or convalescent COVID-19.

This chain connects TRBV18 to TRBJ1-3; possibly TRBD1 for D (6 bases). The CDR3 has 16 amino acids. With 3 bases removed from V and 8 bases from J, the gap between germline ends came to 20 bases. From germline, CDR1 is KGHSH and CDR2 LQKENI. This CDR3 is CASSPSRTASRDTIYF. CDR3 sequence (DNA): TGTGCCAGCTCACCCTCAAGGACAGCGTCGAGGGACACCATATATTTT.

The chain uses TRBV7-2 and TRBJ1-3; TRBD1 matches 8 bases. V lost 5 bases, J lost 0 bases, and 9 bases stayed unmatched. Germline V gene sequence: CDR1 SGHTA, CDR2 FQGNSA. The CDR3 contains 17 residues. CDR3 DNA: TGTGCCAGCAGCCTTCTGCCAGGGGGCTACTCTGGAAACACCATATATTTT. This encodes CASSLLPGGYSGNTIYF.

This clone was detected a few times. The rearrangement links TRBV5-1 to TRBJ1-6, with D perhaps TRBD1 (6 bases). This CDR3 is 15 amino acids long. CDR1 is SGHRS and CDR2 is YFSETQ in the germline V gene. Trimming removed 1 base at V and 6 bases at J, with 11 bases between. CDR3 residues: CASSLRGALNSPLHF. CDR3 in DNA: TGCGCCAGCAGCTTGCGGGGGGCCCTTAATTCACCCCTCCACTTT.